This paragraph covers one TCR beta chain sequence. The sample originates from a study of blood T cell repertoires in COVID-19. Overall study: There were acute and convalescent COVID-19 samples, and they came from the United States, Italy and Spain. In each case, the material was cDNA or gDNA derived from T cells, B-cell-depleted T cells, or PBMCs.

In the original processing: The authors estimated nucleated cell counts from reference gene primer amplification. Using immunoSEQ multiplex PCR, the repertoire was profiled, and TCRdb retains in-frame clones only, with some absent. V and J calls plus clone size are reproduced from that table; the DNA served to infer D and trimming. In the table there are roughly 460,000 clones, about 90% of which are singletons. In Seattle, patients joined the study during active infection and were tracked longitudinally. The sequenced material came from peripheral blood. The sequence came from a man younger than 35 with COVID-19, enrolled during active disease.

CDR3 in DNA: TGTGCCAGCAGCTTAGCGGGGGACAGAAACTCACCCCTCCACTTT. Residues: CASSLAGDRNSPLHF. The V gene is TRBV7-8, the J gene TRBJ1-6, with TRBD1 identical over 7 bases. The trim removed 0 bases at V and 10 bases at J, leaving 6 bases unmatched. Germline CDR1 and CDR2: SGHVS and FQNEAQ. The CDR3 is 15 residues long.